These T cell receptor beta chains were read from a single sample in a study of blood T cell repertoires in COVID-19. Sequencing used immunoSEQ multiplex PCR; TCRdb keeps in-frame clones, though not all of them. The sample lists hundreds of thousands of clones, 87% occurring once. Sequencing was carried out using PBMCs or T cells enriched from blood (not recorded which). These receptors came from a woman in her forties who had recovered from COVID-19. CDR3s include the opening cysteine and the closing phenylalanine or tryptophan. Fields, in order: V gene, J gene, CDR3 protein.

>TRBV9|TRBJ1-4
CASSIGTGEKLFF
>TRBV24-1|TRBJ1-5
CATSEGAKNQPQHF
>TRBV6-1|TRBJ1-2
CASSEYDTYGYTF
>TRBV4-1|TRBJ2-7
CASSQLAGSHYEQYF
>TRBV7-9|TRBJ1-2
CASSLDQGLGYGYTF
>TRBV19|TRBJ1-6
CATSLGDSKSPLHF
>TRBV7-9|TRBJ2-7
CASSGGGGTYEQYF
>TRBV6-5|TRBJ1-4
CASSYDGRGSEKLFF
>TRBV11-1|TRBJ2-1
CASTAGAAYNEQFF
>TRBV16|TRBJ2-1
CASSLLGGENEQFF
>TRBV5-8|TRBJ2-5
CASRDSGHLQETQYF
>TRBV6-5|TRBJ1-2
CASSTDRANYGYTF
>TRBV27|TRBJ1-6
CASRVQGSHNSPLHF
>TRBV11-2|TRBJ2-1
CASSPGTSGLYEQFF
>TRBV19|TRBJ2-2
CASTLHSQGSGELFF
>TRBV11-3|TRBJ2-1
CASSTTGAGAYNEQFF
>TRBV15|TRBJ2-7
CATSPGRDSTYEQYF
>TRBV30|TRBJ2-3
CAWSALTEFSTDTQYF
>TRBV5-1|TRBJ1-2
CASSLSTFGQDNYGYTF
>TRBV7-2|TRBJ2-3
CASTRQGIFGTDTQYF
>TRBV28|TRBJ2-3
CASMMAGGTDTQYF
>TRBV28|TRBJ2-7
CASSLFRGEQYF
>TRBV18|TRBJ1-6
CASSPPGGDSPLHF
>TRBV28|TRBJ1-2
CASSFHGAGQGGSYGYTF
>TRBV15|TRBJ2-1
CATSRVAGVGEQFF
>TRBV19|TRBJ1-5
CASRWTGNRGNQPQHF
>TRBV2|TRBJ1-1
CASRTKGHGNTEAFF
>TRBV2|TRBJ2-2
CASSTGLAGGTGELFF
>TRBV9|TRBJ2-1
CASSSAAYYNEQFF
>TRBV14|TRBJ2-5
CASSQNREETQYF
>TRBV21-1|TRBJ2-2
CASSTRSQGHPNTGELFF
>TRBV11-3|TRBJ2-7
CASGVADEQYF
>TRBV28|TRBJ2-6
CASSPAGSSGANVLTF
>TRBV4-3|TRBJ2-1
CASSQDFGTIYNEQFF
>TRBV7-2|TRBJ2-7
CASSWWTGPEQYF
>TRBV2|TRBJ2-4
CASSWPGRNIQYF
>TRBV19|TRBJ1-1
CASSIFMNTEAFF
>TRBV15|TRBJ1-5
CATSRDGIGTGGNQPQHF
>TRBV12-3/TRBV12-4|TRBJ2-7
CASSLGSGEQYF
>TRBV6-5|TRBJ2-7
CARITGIPYEQYF
>TRBV30|TRBJ1-1
CAWTPGQANTEAFF
>TRBV24-1|TRBJ1-2
CATGRRAHNRDGGYTF
>TRBV6-5|TRBJ2-2
CASQGLQGGELFF
>TRBV24-1|TRBJ2-6
CATSARASSGANVLTF
>TRBV12-3/TRBV12-4|TRBJ2-2
CASRDSTGELFF
>TRBV19|TRBJ2-7
CASSIYPPAGESYEQYF
>TRBV28|TRBJ1-1
CASSSPGVGTEAFF
>TRBV5-1|TRBJ2-7
CASRPLGQDYEQYF
>TRBV9|TRBJ1-6
CASRPSDSSSYNSPLHF
>TRBV4-2|TRBJ1-2
CASSQDLVGTGVYGYTF
>TRBV5-5|TRBJ2-2
CASSFSGGTGELFF
>TRBV4-3|TRBJ2-7
CASSQEVLAGVPFSYEQYF
>TRBV7-3|TRBJ2-7
CASGLGVGYEQYF
>TRBV7-2|TRBJ2-2
CASSLLRGSLTGELFF
>TRBV14|TRBJ2-5
CASSPRDRVQETQYF